The rows below give T cell receptor beta chains drawn from one sample of a study of blood T cell repertoires in COVID-19. Only in-frame clones appear in the TCRdb table, and some are missing; sequencing was by immunoSEQ multiplex PCR. This sample carries 65,000 to 75,000 clones, more than 75% of them seen once, and the ten largest clones take 1.3% to 1.5%. Sequencing input: peripheral blood. These receptors were taken from a middle-aged man with acute or convalescent COVID-19. Both conserved end residues are part of each CDR3. Fields, in order: D gene, clone size, V gene, J gene, CDR3 DNA, CDR3 protein. The D gene is left open where the match is weak. The listing skips clone size in some rows; elsewhere it reads once, few, many or a size class.

d_call: NA
clone_size: once
v_call: TRBV19
j_call: TRBJ1-2
cdr3_nt: TGTGCCAGTAGTATAGATCATGGGGGGGTCGGTGGGACGCATGGCTACACCTTC
cdr3_aa: CASSIDHGGVGGTHGYTF

d_call: TRBD2
clone_size: NA
v_call: TRBV5-5
j_call: TRBJ2-1
cdr3_nt: TGTGCCAGCAGGAGCCGGACTAGCGGGATAGGCGATGAGCAGTTCTTC
cdr3_aa: CASRSRTSGIGDEQFF

d_call: NA
clone_size: NA
v_call: TRBV7-3
j_call: TRBJ1-5
cdr3_nt: TGTGCCAGCAGCTTCAGTGGAGGTTCTAGGCCCCAGCATTTT
cdr3_aa: CASSFSGGSRPQHF

d_call: TRBD1
clone_size: NA
v_call: TRBV5-1
j_call: TRBJ2-5
cdr3_nt: TGCGCCAGCAGCCCGGGACAGGGGGCTGGGGAGACCCAGTACTTC
cdr3_aa: CASSPGQGAGETQYF

d_call: NA
clone_size: NA
v_call: TRBV5-8
j_call: TRBJ1-1
cdr3_nt: TGTGCCAGCAGCCCGGCAAGGGGGACTGAAGCTTTCTTT
cdr3_aa: CASSPARGTEAFF

d_call: NA
clone_size: NA
v_call: TRBV28
j_call: TRBJ1-5
cdr3_nt: TGTGCCAGCAGCCTCGGGGAAGGGAATGTTCAGCCCCAGCATTTT
cdr3_aa: CASSLGEGNVQPQHF

d_call: TRBD1
clone_size: few
v_call: TRBV10-3
j_call: TRBJ2-1
cdr3_nt: TGTGCCAGCCGGGACAGGGGGCTCGATGAGCAGTTCTTC
cdr3_aa: CASRDRGLDEQFF

d_call: NA
clone_size: few
v_call: TRBV28
j_call: TRBJ2-7
cdr3_nt: TGTGCCAGCACCCTTTATAGGGGGAAGAGCTCCTACGAGCAGTACTTC
cdr3_aa: CASTLYRGKSSYEQYF

d_call: NA
clone_size: NA
v_call: TRBV6-6
j_call: TRBJ2-5
cdr3_nt: TGTGCCACCGCCCGGGGGGAGACCCAGTACTTC
cdr3_aa: CATARGETQYF

d_call: NA
clone_size: NA
v_call: TRBV5-4
j_call: TRBJ1-2
cdr3_nt: TGTGCCAGCAGCTGGGTCGACAGGCCGCAAGACTATGGCTACACCTTC
cdr3_aa: CASSWVDRPQDYGYTF

d_call: NA
clone_size: NA
v_call: TRBV5-6
j_call: TRBJ1-2
cdr3_nt: TGTGCCAGCAGCTTGCCAGGGGCCTATGGCTACACCTTC
cdr3_aa: CASSLPGAYGYTF

d_call: NA
clone_size: NA
v_call: TRBV5-1
j_call: TRBJ2-7
cdr3_nt: TGCGCCAGCAGCATCCAGGGGGGCCCATACGAGCAGTACTTC
cdr3_aa: CASSIQGGPYEQYF

d_call: TRBD1
clone_size: NA
v_call: TRBV5-1
j_call: TRBJ2-7
cdr3_nt: TGCGCCAGCACCCCCCTTAACCGGGACAGCCCATCTAATCCCTACGAGCAGTACTTC
cdr3_aa: CASTPLNRDSPSNPYEQYF

d_call: TRBD2
clone_size: NA
v_call: TRBV13
j_call: TRBJ2-3
cdr3_nt: TGTGCCAGCAGCTTCAGGCTAGCGGGGACAGATACGCAGTATTTT
cdr3_aa: CASSFRLAGTDTQYF

d_call: NA
clone_size: NA
v_call: TRBV6-5
j_call: TRBJ2-2
cdr3_nt: TGTGCCAGCACCAAAATCCCCGGGGAGCTGTTTTTT
cdr3_aa: CASTKIPGELFF

d_call: NA
clone_size: NA
v_call: TRBV5-1
j_call: TRBJ2-7
cdr3_nt: TGCGCCAGCAGCTCCGGCGACTGGGACACCTACGAGCAGTACTTC
cdr3_aa: CASSSGDWDTYEQYF

d_call: NA
clone_size: NA
v_call: TRBV3-1/TRBV3-2
j_call: TRBJ1-5
cdr3_nt: TGTGCCAGCAGCCAAGGGACATCACAGCCCCAGCATTTT
cdr3_aa: CASSQGTSQPQHF

d_call: NA
clone_size: NA
v_call: TRBV19
j_call: TRBJ2-5
cdr3_nt: TGTGCCAGTAGTAGCGGACAGCTCCAAGAGACCCAGTACTTC
cdr3_aa: CASSSGQLQETQYF

d_call: TRBD2
clone_size: NA
v_call: TRBV7-9
j_call: TRBJ2-3
cdr3_nt: TGTGCCAGCAGCATCGGGACTAGCGGGGGGCTCCTCACAGTCCATACGCAGTATTTT
cdr3_aa: CASSIGTSGGLLTVHTQYF

d_call: NA
clone_size: NA
v_call: TRBV16
j_call: TRBJ1-5
cdr3_nt: TGTGCCAGCAGCCAATTTAGGGGGGGTCAGCCCCAGCATTTT
cdr3_aa: CASSQFRGGQPQHF

d_call: TRBD1
clone_size: NA
v_call: TRBV6-2/TRBV6-3
j_call: TRBJ1-2
cdr3_nt: TGTGCCAGCAGTGCACCAGGAACAGGGGCTAACTATGGCTACACCTTC
cdr3_aa: CASSAPGTGANYGYTF

d_call: NA
clone_size: once
v_call: TRBV19
j_call: TRBJ1-2
cdr3_nt: TGTGCCAGTAGTTTCTCACCCTGGACAGCATCCTCAAGGGGCTACACCTTC
cdr3_aa: CASSFSPWTASSRGYTF

d_call: TRBD2
clone_size: NA
v_call: TRBV27
j_call: TRBJ2-7
cdr3_nt: TGTGCCAGCAGTTCGGGACTAGCCCGTCTTGGGCAGTACTTC
cdr3_aa: CASSSGLARLGQYF

d_call: NA
clone_size: NA
v_call: TRBV7-8
j_call: TRBJ2-3
cdr3_nt: TGTGCCAGCAGCTTAGAAGCTAGCAGTGCTAGCACAGATACGCAGTATTTT
cdr3_aa: CASSLEASSASTDTQYF

d_call: TRBD2
clone_size: NA
v_call: TRBV5-5
j_call: TRBJ2-3
cdr3_nt: TGTGCCAGCAGCCGGCCGGGAGGCACCGAGGCGCAGTATTTT
cdr3_aa: CASSRPGGTEAQYF

d_call: NA
clone_size: NA
v_call: TRBV19
j_call: TRBJ1-4
cdr3_nt: TGTGCCAGTAGTCCCAGTGCGGGACGTCTTAATGAAAAACTGTTTTTT
cdr3_aa: CASSPSAGRLNEKLFF

d_call: NA
clone_size: once
v_call: TRBV7-3
j_call: TRBJ2-5
cdr3_nt: TGTGCCAGCAGCTTAAACGGCGCAGGGGCGGAGACCCAGTACTTC
cdr3_aa: CASSLNGAGAETQYF

d_call: TRBD1
clone_size: NA
v_call: TRBV27
j_call: TRBJ1-4
cdr3_nt: TGTGCCAGCAGTCTCGGGACAGCTAATGAAAAACTGTTTTTT
cdr3_aa: CASSLGTANEKLFF

d_call: NA
clone_size: NA
v_call: TRBV7-2
j_call: TRBJ1-6
cdr3_nt: TGTGCCAGCAGCTTAGCCTTCAGGGATTCACCCCTCCACTTT
cdr3_aa: CASSLAFRDSPLHF

d_call: NA
clone_size: NA
v_call: TRBV2
j_call: TRBJ2-3
cdr3_nt: TGTGCCAGCAGTCAGCAGGGCACAGATACGCAGTATTTT
cdr3_aa: CASSQQGTDTQYF

d_call: NA
clone_size: once
v_call: TRBV24-1
j_call: TRBJ2-1
cdr3_nt: TGTGCCACCAGTGACCACTCTAGACCCAATGAGCAGTTCTTC
cdr3_aa: CATSDHSRPNEQFF

d_call: NA
clone_size: NA
v_call: TRBV2
j_call: TRBJ2-4
cdr3_nt: TGTGCCAGCAATCTAGGTGGGGCCAAAAACATTCAGTACTTC
cdr3_aa: CASNLGGAKNIQYF

d_call: NA
clone_size: NA
v_call: TRBV7-9
j_call: TRBJ1-1
cdr3_nt: TGTGCCAGCAGCTTAGTGCGGAGCCTGAACACTGAAGCTTTCTTT
cdr3_aa: CASSLVRSLNTEAFF